This T cell receptor beta chain is drawn from a study of blood T cell repertoires in COVID-19. Study details: T cells, B-cell-depleted T cells, or PBMCs supplied cDNA or gDNA.

TCRdb's table, derived via immunoSEQ multiplex PCR, lists solely in-frame clones and lacks some. The data contain roughly 230,000 clones, about 85% of them singletons. Participant age was roughly 18 to 95 years, and participants resided in about two dozen US areas. Cohorts were assigned according to the clinical history that participants reported. There are 15 residues in the CDR3. V was clipped by 5 bases and J by 3 bases, with 14 bases between them. Looked up from germline, CDR1 is SNHLY and CDR2 is FYNNEI. This sequence originates from a woman aged 50 to 60 who had been exposed to COVID-19. Material for sequencing was PBMCs or T cells enriched from blood (not recorded which). This sequence joins TRBV2 and TRBJ1-5; a weak D match, TRBD1 (5 bases). In DNA form, the CDR3 reads TGTGCCAGCAGTATCCCAGGGAAGAACAATCAGCCCCAGCATTTT. Protein sequence: CASSIPGKNNQPQHF.